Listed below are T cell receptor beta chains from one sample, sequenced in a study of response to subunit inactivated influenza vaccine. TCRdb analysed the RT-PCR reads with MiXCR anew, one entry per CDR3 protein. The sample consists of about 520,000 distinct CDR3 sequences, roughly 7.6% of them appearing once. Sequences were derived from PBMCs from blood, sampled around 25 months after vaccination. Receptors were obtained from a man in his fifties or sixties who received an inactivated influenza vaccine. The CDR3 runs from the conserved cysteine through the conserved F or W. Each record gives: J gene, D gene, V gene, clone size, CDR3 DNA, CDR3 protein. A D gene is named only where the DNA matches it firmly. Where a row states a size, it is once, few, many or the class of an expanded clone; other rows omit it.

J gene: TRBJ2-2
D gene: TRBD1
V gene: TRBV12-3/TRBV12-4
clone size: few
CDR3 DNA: TGTGCCGTCCGGGACAGGGGGCGAGGCGGGGAGCTGTTTTTT
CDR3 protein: CAVRDRGRGGELFF

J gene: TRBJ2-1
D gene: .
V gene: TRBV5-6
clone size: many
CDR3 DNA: TGTGCCAGCAGCTTGTGGGCACAGGGGGCACGACTAGCGGATAATGAGCAGTTCTTC
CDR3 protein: CASSLWAQGARLADNEQFF

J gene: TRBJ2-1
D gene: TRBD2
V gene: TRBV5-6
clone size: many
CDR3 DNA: TGTGCCAGCAGCTCCGGACTAGCGGGGTCCTTTGAGCAGTTCTTC
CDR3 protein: CASSSGLAGSFEQFF

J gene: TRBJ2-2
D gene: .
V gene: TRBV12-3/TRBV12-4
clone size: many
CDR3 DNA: TGTGCCAGCAGTTTTGGGGCCGGCGGGGAGCTGTTTTTT
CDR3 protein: CASSFGAGGELFF

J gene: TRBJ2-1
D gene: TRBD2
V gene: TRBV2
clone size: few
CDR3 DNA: TGTGCCAGCAGCGCGGGAGGGCATCTCTACAATGAGCAGTTCTTC
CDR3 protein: CASSAGGHLYNEQFF

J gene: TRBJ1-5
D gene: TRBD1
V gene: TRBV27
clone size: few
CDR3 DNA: TGTGCCAGCAGACCGACAGGGGGCAAAGGCAATCAGCCCCAGCATTTT
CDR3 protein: CASRPTGGKGNQPQHF

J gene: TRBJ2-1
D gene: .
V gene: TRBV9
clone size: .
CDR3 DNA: TGTGCCAGCAGCGTCGGGAGACCCCCACTCTCCTACAATGAGCAGTTCTTC
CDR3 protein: CASSVGRPPLSYNEQFF

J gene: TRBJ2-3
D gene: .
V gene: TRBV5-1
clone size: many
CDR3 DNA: TGCGCCAGCAGCTTGGCCAGGGGACTCATAAGCTCGTCAGATACGCAGTATTTT
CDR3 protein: CASSLARGLISSSDTQYF

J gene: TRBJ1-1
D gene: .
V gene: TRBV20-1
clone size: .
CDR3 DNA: TGCAGTGCTAGAGGGGCCAGCCTGCCGGGGGGCACTGAAGCTTTCTTT
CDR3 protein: CSARGASLPGGTEAFF

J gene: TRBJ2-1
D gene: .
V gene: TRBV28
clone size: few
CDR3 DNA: TGTGCCAGCAGTCCTGGGGGTATAGACCAGTTCTTC
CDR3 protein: CASSPGGIDQFF

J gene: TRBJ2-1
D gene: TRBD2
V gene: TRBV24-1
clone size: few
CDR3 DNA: TGTGCCACCAGTGACATAGGGACTAGCGGATACAATGAGCAGTTCTTC
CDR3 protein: CATSDIGTSGYNEQFF

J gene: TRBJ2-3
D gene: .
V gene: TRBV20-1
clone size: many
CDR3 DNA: TGCAGTGCTAGGAATGAGCGAACCTCGGATACGCAGTATTTT
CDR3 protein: CSARNERTSDTQYF

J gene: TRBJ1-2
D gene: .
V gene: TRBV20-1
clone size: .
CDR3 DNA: TGCAGTGCTAGAGAGACTTTGTATGGCTACACCTTC
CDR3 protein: CSARETLYGYTF

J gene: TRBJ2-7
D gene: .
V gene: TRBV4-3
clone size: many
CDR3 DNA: TGCGCCAGCAGCCAAGAGCTTTACTACGAGCAGTACTTC
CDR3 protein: CASSQELYYEQYF

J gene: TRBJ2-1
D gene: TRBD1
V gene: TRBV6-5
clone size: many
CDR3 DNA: TGTGCCAGCAGTTACCCCACCACGGACAGGGTGAACAATGAGCAGTTCTTC
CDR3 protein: CASSYPTTDRVNNEQFF

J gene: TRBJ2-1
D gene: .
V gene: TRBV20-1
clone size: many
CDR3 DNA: TGCAGTGCCACATTGGCGCCTATTCACAATGAGCAGTTCTTC
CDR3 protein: CSATLAPIHNEQFF

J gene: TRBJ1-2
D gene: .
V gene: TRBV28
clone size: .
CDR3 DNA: TGTGCCAGCAGGAGCGAGAGAAGCTATGGCTACACCTTC
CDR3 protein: CASRSERSYGYTF

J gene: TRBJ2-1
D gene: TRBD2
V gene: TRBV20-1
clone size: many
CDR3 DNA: TGCAGTGCCTCACCTCTAGCGGGAGCCTACAATGAGCAGTTCTTC
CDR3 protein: CSASPLAGAYNEQFF

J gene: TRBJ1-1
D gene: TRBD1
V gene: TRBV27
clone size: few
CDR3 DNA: TGTGCCAGCAGGTCCCGGACAGGGTCAGGTTGGACTGAAGCTTTCTTT
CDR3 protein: CASRSRTGSGWTEAFF

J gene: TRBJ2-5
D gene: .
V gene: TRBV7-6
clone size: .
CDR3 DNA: TGTGCCAGCAGCTTAGCCCCCCTGGGGACCGCGGTGTACCAAGAGACCCAGTACTTC
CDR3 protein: CASSLAPLGTAVYQETQYF

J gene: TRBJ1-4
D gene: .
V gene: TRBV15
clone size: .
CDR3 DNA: TGTGCCACCAGCAGGCCGATGGGGGTCAGTGAAAAACTGTTTTTT
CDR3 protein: CATSRPMGVSEKLFF

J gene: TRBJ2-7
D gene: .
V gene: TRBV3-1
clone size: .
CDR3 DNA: TGTACCAGCAGCCAAGTAGGAAGTCGCTACGAGCAGCACTTC
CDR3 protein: CTSSQVGSRYEQHF

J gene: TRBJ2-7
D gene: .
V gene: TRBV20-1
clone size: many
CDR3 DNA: TGCAGTGCTAGAGATCTGGAGAGGGAGTACGAGCAGTACTTC
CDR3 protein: CSARDLEREYEQYF

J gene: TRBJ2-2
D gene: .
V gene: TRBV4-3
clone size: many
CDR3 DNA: TGCGCCAGCAGCCAAGATTTCCGGGGCCCCGGGGAGCTGTTTTTT
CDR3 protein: CASSQDFRGPGELFF

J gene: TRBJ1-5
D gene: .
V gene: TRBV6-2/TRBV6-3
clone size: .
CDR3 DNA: TGTGCCAGCAACGACAGAGTGGAGCATCCCCAGCATTTT
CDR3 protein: CASNDRVEHPQHF

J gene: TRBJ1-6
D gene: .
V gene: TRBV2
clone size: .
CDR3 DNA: TGTGCCAGCAGTGGAAGACTTAGAGGGGGTTCACCCCTCCACTTT
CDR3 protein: CASSGRLRGGSPLHF

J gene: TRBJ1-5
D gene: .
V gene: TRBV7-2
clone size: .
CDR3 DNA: TGTGCCAGCAGCTTATTGGAGGATCAGCCCCAGCATTTT
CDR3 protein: CASSLLEDQPQHF

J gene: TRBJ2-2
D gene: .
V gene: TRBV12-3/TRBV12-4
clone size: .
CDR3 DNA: TGTGCCAGCAGTTTAATCTGGGGCCGGGCGTCCGGGGAGCTGTTTTTT
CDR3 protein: CASSLIWGRASGELFF

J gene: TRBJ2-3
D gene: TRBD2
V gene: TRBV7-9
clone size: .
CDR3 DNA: TGTGCCAGCAGCTCCATAACTAGCGGAAGCACAGATACGCAGTATTTT
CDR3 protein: CASSSITSGSTDTQYF

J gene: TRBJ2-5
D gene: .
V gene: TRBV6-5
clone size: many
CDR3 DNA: TGTGCCAGCAGTTACTCGCAGGGAGATCGGCAAGAGACCCAGTACTTC
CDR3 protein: CASSYSQGDRQETQYF

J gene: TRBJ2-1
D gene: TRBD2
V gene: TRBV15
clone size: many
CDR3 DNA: TGTGCCACCAGCAGAGAAGTGGCGGGGGGACTCAATGAGCAGTTCTTC
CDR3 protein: CATSREVAGGLNEQFF

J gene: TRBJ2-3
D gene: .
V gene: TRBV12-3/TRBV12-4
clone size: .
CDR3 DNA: TGTGCCAGCAGAATCTCTGGTACGCAGTATTTT
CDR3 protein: CASRISGTQYF

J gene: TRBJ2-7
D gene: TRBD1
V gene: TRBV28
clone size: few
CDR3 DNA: TGTGCCAGCAGACCATCCGGGACAGAGCTGGGTGAGCAGTACTTC
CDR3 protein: CASRPSGTELGEQYF

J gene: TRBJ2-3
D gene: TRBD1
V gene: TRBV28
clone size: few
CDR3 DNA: TGTGCCAGCAGTTATGTAGGGACAGGGGGCGCAGATACGCAGTATTTT
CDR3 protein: CASSYVGTGGADTQYF

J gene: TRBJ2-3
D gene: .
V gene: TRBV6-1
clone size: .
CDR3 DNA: TGTGCCAGCAGAGGTACCTGGTCAGATACGCAGTATTTT
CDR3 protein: CASRGTWSDTQYF

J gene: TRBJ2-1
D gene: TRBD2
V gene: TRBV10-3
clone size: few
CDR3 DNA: TGTGCCATCGGGCAAGGACTAGCGTCCAATGAGCAGTTCTTC
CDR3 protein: CAIGQGLASNEQFF

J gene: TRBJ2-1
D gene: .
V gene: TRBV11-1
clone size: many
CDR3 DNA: TGTGCCAGCAGCTCTATGGGACAAGGAGCCTTAGACTCCTACAATGAGCAGTTCTTC
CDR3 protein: CASSSMGQGALDSYNEQFF

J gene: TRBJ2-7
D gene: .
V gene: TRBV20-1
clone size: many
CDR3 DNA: TGCAGTGCTAGATTCGGGCAGGTGCCCTACGAGCAGTACTTC
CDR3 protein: CSARFGQVPYEQYF

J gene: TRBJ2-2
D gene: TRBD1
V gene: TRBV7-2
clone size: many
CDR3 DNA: TGTGCCAGCAGCCCCCGGACAGGGTCCGGGGAGCTGTTTTTT
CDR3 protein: CASSPRTGSGELFF

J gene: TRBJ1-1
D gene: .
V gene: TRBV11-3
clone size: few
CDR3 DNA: TGTGCCAGCAGCTTAGATTGTATTGGAAGAAAGAACACTGAAGCTTTCTTT
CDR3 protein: CASSLDCIGRKNTEAFF

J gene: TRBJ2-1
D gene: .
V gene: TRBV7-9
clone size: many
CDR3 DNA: TGTGCCAGTCGCAGGGGCAATGAGCAGTTCTTC
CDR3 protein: CASRRGNEQFF

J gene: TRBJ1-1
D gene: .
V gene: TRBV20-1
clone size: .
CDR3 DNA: TGCAGTGTGGACAAACCAGGGATCATGAACACTGAAGCTTTCTTT
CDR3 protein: CSVDKPGIMNTEAFF

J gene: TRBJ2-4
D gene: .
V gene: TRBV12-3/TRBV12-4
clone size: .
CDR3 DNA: TGTGCCAGCAGTTCAAAGCAGGAGTTGGTCAAAAACATTCAGTACTTC
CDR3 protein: CASSSKQELVKNIQYF

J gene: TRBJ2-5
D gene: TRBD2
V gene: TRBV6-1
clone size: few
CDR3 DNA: TGTGCCAGCAGGACTAGCGGCAAGAGGGGCCAGTACTTC
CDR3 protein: CASRTSGKRGQYF

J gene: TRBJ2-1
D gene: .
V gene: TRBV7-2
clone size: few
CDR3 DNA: TGTGCCAGCAGCTTGGAGGGCTACTCCTACAATGAGCAGTTCTTC
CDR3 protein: CASSLEGYSYNEQFF

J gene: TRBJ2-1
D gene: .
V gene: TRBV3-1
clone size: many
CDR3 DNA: TGTGCCAGCAGTGGTCTAGGGGCGGGGAATGAGCAGTTCTTC
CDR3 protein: CASSGLGAGNEQFF

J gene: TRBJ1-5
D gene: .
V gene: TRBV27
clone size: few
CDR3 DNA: TGTGCCAGCAGTGACGGGTCGAATAGCAATCAGCCCCAGCATTTT
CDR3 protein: CASSDGSNSNQPQHF

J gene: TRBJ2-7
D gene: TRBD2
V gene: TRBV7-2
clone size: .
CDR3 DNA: TGTGCCAGCGAGGCCGTAGCGGGATCTTACGAGCAGTACTTC
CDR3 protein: CASEAVAGSYEQYF

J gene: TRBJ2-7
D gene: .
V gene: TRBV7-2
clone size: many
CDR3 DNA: TGTGCCAGCAGCCTGACAGTACTTATGAGGTACGAGCAGTACTTC
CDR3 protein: CASSLTVLMRYEQYF